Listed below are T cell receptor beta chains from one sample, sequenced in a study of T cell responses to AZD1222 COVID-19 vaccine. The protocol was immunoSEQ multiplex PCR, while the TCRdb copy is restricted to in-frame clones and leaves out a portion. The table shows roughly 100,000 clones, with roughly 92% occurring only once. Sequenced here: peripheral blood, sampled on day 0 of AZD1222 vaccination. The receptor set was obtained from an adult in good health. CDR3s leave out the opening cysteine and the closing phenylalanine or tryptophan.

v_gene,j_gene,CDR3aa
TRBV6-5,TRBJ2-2,ASMRSRVDTGELF
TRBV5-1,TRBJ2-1,ASSSGLFAHNEQF
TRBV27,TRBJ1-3,ASGQGNTIY
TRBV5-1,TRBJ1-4,ASSLDTYNEKLF
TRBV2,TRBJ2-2,ASKREGPGELF
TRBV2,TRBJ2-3,ASGGRLAGRTDTQY
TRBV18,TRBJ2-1,ASSPDGGNEQF
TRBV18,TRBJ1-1,ASSPRTANTEAF
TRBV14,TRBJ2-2,ASSPLAGNTGELF
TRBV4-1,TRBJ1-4,ASSQRTRGLNEKLF
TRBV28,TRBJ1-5,ASSSGLRGPPQH
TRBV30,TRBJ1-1,AWSAGSLGTEAF
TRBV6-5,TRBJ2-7,ASTTGLGLSYEQY
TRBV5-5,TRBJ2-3,ASSLSDTQY
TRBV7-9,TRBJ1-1,ASSVGTGEAF
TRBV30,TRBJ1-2,AWSVRGQSFRGYT
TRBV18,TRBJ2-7,ASSPYSAGGQNEQY
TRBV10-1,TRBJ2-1,ASSSIRDRGYNEQF
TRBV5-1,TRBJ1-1,ASSLSGVRNTEAF
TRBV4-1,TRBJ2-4,ASSQERLAKNIQY
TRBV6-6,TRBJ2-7,ASSYSKQWGEQY
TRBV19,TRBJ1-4,ASSIDSGTGREKLF
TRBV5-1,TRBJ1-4,ASSFQGAEKLF